What follows are 27 T cell receptor beta chains derived from one specimen sequenced in a study of blood T cell repertoires in COVID-19. Sequencing was performed with immunoSEQ multiplex PCR; in TCRdb, only in-frame clones are kept and a portion is missing. The sample has about 240,000 clones, around 87% seen once. The sequenced sample consisted of peripheral blood. The receptors come from a man in his 60s who had recovered from COVID-19.

The chain recombines TRBV5-6 with TRBJ2-2; tentatively, D is TRBD2 (6 bases). V was clipped by 2 bases and J by 6 bases, with 14 bases between them. The CDR3 length is 15 residues. CDR1 is SGHDT and CDR2 is YYEEEE in the germline V gene. The CDR3 DNA reads as TGTGCCAGCAGCTTTCTTGGAGGGGAGGCCGGGGAGCTGTTTTTT. The encoded protein is CASSFLGGEAGELFF. The full variable domain, in which reference TRBV5-6 and TRBJ2-2 provide the parts outside the CDR3, is DAGVTQSPTHLIKTRGQQVTLRCSPKSGHDTVSWYQQALGQGPQFIFQYYEEEERQRGNFPDRFSGHQFPNYSSELNVNALLLGDSALYLCASSFLGGEAGELFFGEGSRLTVL.

J is TRBJ1-1 and V is TRBV6-5; D is uncertain. There are 13 residues in the CDR3. Trimming took 6 bases from V and 4 from J, leaving 12 bases between them. Germline V gene sequence: CDR1 MNHEY, CDR2 SVGAGI. In nucleotides, the CDR3 is TGTGCCAGCAGGTTGACAACGTTCACTGAAGCTTTCTTT. It codes for CASRLTTFTEAFF.

The V and J genes are TRBV30 and TRBJ1-2, with D maybe TRBD1 (5 bases). From germline, CDR1 is GTSNPN and CDR2 SVGIG (reference sequence). The CDR3 covers 12 residues. Between the trimmed V and J ends, which lost 7 bases and 4 bases, there was a span of 13 bases. CDR3 bases: TGTGCCTCCCAAGACAGAGGCTATGGCTACACCTTC. Translating it yields CASQDRGYGYTF.

The chain recombines TRBV11-1 with TRBJ2-3; D uncertain. The germline CDR1 and CDR2 sequences are SGHAT and FQDESV (reference sequence). The CDR3 extends over 16 amino acids. With 5 bases removed from V and 1 base from J, the gap between germline ends came to 16 bases. The CDR3 sequence is CASSNRRPPGTDTQYF. The CDR3 DNA follows: TGTGCCAGCAGCAACCGGCGGCCCCCTGGCACAGATACGCAGTATTTT.

The CDR3: CASSLDGTYQETQYF. The CDR3 DNA sequence: TGTGCCAGCAGCTTAGATGGGACATACCAAGAGACCCAGTACTTC. The gene calls are TRBV11-2 and TRBJ2-5, with a tentative D call TRBD1 (6 bases). Germline loops: CDR1 SGHAT, CDR2 FQNNGV. The V end was cut by 0 bases, the J end by 0 bases, with 8 bases between. The CDR3 extends over 15 amino acids.

The chain links TRBV12-3 or TRBV12-4 to TRBJ1-5; D remains ambiguous. The CDR3 runs to 13 residues. Trimming took 8 bases from V and 8 from J, leaving 16 bases between them. The CDR3 DNA is TGTGCCAGCCTCGGTTCTGCGGCGGAGCCCCAGCATTTT. This encodes CASLGSAAEPQHF.

V usage is TRBV7-9 and J usage is TRBJ2-3, with 11 bases aligning to TRBD1. This CDR3 has 14 residues. Germline lookup yields CDR1 SEHNR and CDR2 FQNEAQ (reference sequence). V shed 4 bases and J 9 bases; nucleotides not matched to a gene: 6. DNA of the CDR3: TGTGCCAGCAGCTCAGGACAGGGGGCAAGGACGCAGTATTTT. Its protein is CASSSGQGARTQYF.

The sample holds many counts of this clone. This chain links TRBV5-6 with TRBJ2-1, with 9 nucleotides matching TRBD2. The germline V gene encodes CDR1 SGHDT and CDR2 YYEEEE. Trimming took 5 bases from V and 4 from J; bases not matched to a gene: 7. This CDR3 comprises 15 residues. The CDR3 protein is CASRLGGLAYNEQFF. The DNA of the CDR3 is TGTGCCAGCAGATTAGGGGGACTAGCATACAATGAGCAGTTCTTC.

The chain links TRBV5-1 to TRBJ1-1, with a tentative D call TRBD1 (6 bases). The CDR3 has 14 residues. V dropped 6 bases and J dropped 2 bases, with 14 bases sitting between them. Germline lookup yields CDR1 SGHRS and CDR2 YFSETQ. The CDR3 loop is CASNREPLNTEAFF. CDR3 nucleotide sequence: TGCGCCAGCAACAGGGAGCCACTTAACACTGAAGCTTTCTTT. The entire variable domain, with the rest obtained from reference TRBV5-1 and TRBJ1-1, is as follows: KAGVTQTPRYLIKTRGQQVTLSCSPISGHRSVSWYQQTPGQGLQFLFEYFSETQRNKGNFPGRFSGRQFSNSRSEMNVSTLELGDSALYLCASNREPLNTEAFFGQGTRLTVV.

The CDR3 here is CASSVAPEDWGGDTEAFF. CDR3 nucleotides: TGTGCCAGCAGCGTAGCTCCTGAAGATTGGGGCGGCGACACTGAAGCTTTCTTT. The chain links TRBV9 to TRBJ1-1; a possible D gene is TRBD1 (5 bases). The germline V and J ends were trimmed by 0 bases and 3 bases, with 21 bases remaining between them. Looked up from germline, CDR1 is SGDLS and CDR2 is YYNGEE. CDR3 size: 18 residues.

V and J are TRBV5-1 and TRBJ2-3; 10 bases are a match to TRBD2. The germline CDR1 and CDR2 sequences are SGHRS and YFSETQ. Trimming took 7 bases from V and 6 from J; bases not matched to a gene: 11. This CDR3 has 15 amino acids. CDR3 in amino acids: CASGRASGGLDTQYF. The CDR3 coding sequence is TGCGCCAGCGGAAGAGCTAGCGGGGGATTGGATACGCAGTATTTT.

This chain links TRBV11-2 with TRBJ2-1; 7 bases match TRBD2. The CDR3 loop spans 14 amino acids. The germline CDR1 and CDR2 sequences are SGHAT and FQNNGV. V lost 2 bases to trimming and J lost 8 bases; unmatched junction nucleotides: 6. The CDR3 reads CASSLRLAKDEQFF. CDR3 nucleotide sequence: TGTGCCAGCAGCTTAAGACTAGCAAAAGATGAGCAGTTCTTC.

This chain links TRBV7-9 with TRBJ2-3, with TRBD2 matching 10 bases. Germline V lookup: CDR1 SEHNR, CDR2 FQNEAQ (reference sequence). The CDR3 length is 14 residues. The V gene end was trimmed by 0 bases and the J gene end by 8 bases; junction bases not matched to a gene: 2. CDR3 in amino acids: CASSLAAGGVTQYF. The CDR3, as DNA: TGTGCCAGCAGCTTAGCAGCGGGGGGGGTTACGCAGTATTTT.

V and J are TRBV30 and TRBJ1-1, with TRBD1 matching 10 bases. Germline values: CDR1 GTSNPN, CDR2 SVGIG (reference sequence). The CDR3 sequence is 16 residues long. The junction had 6 bases not matched to a gene; V was cut back by 1 base and J by 1 base. CDR3 DNA: TGTGCCTGGAGTGAGAGACAGGGGGCGCGGAACACTGAAGCTTTCTTT. Amino acids: CAWSERQGARNTEAFF.

The chain couples TRBV3-1 (or the pseudogene TRBV3-2) to TRBJ2-3, with a weak D call TRBD2 (6 bases). V was pared by 4 bases and J by 13 bases, with 15 bases between. Germline loops: CDR1 LGHDT, CDR2 YNNKEL (reference sequence). The CDR3 is 12 amino acids. CDR3 loop: CASSLRDSSEYF. CDR3 DNA: TGTGCCAGCAGCCTACGGGACTCCTCGGAGTATTTT.

This chain joins TRBV5-1 and TRBJ1-1; tentatively, D is TRBD1 (6 bases). Germline loops: CDR1 SGHRS, CDR2 YFSETQ. This CDR3 is built from 14 residues. Trimming removed 3 bases from V and 4 bases from J, with 13 bases in between. CDR3 amino acids: CASSSQGGTTEAFF. CDR3 coding DNA: TGCGCCAGCAGCTCACAGGGAGGGACCACTGAAGCTTTCTTT.

The rearrangement joins TRBV7-2 to TRBJ1-5; perhaps TRBD1 as D (5 bases). The CDR3 has 14 amino acids. V lost 1 base and J lost 2, with 6 bases in between. Germline V gene lookup returns CDR1 SGHTA and CDR2 FQGNSA. CDR3 DNA: TGTGCCAGCAGCTTAGAACAGGGCAATCAGCCCCAGCATTTT. Its translation: CASSLEQGNQPQHF.

This clone was found many times. The rearrangement uses TRBV5-8 and TRBJ2-5; 9 nucleotides agree with TRBD2. V lost 4 bases and J lost 4; bases outside the gene matches: 8. The CDR3 runs to 15 residues. Germline V CDR1 and CDR2: SGHTS, YDEGEE. This CDR3 is CASSRGGGVAETQYF. The DNA for the CDR3 is TGTGCCAGCAGCCGAGGCGGGGGGGTCGCAGAGACCCAGTACTTC.

This clone showed up just once. This rearrangement joins TRBV7-9 to TRBJ2-3; perhaps TRBD2 as D (7 bases). This CDR3 spans 16 amino acids. CDR1 SEHNR and CDR2 FQNEAQ come from the germline V gene (reference sequence). Trimming removed 4 bases at V and 3 bases at J, with 17 bases between. The CDR3 DNA reads as TGTGCCAGCAGCTCTTGGGGGGGCCTAGGGACAGATACGCAGTATTTT. Amino acids: CASSSWGGLGTDTQYF.

This clone appeared once. The chain has TRBV2 and TRBJ2-2; tentatively, D is TRBD1 (6 bases). V lost 4 bases and J 4 bases, leaving 10 bases between the germline ends. Germline values: CDR1 SNHLY, CDR2 FYNNEI. The CDR3 sequence is 14 residues long. CDR3 in DNA: TGTGCCAGCAGTGTTCCCAGGGGCACCGGGGAGCTGTTTTTT. This codes for CASSVPRGTGELFF.

This chain connects TRBV7-7 to TRBJ2-2; D possibly corresponds to TRBD1 (6 bases). Germline V gene lookup returns CDR1 SSHAT and CDR2 FNYEAQ (reference sequence). The CDR3 contains 16 residues. With 5 bases removed from V and 0 bases from J, the gap between germline ends came to 13 bases. The CDR3 loop reads CASSRWTATNTGELFF. The CDR3 nucleotides read TGTGCCAGCAGCCGATGGACAGCTACGAACACCGGGGAGCTGTTTTTT.

This chain connects TRBV6-5 to TRBJ1-1; unclear D gene. Deletions cut 7 bases from V and 2 bases from J, with 11 bases between. The CDR3 is made up of 13 amino acids. Germline CDR1 reads MNHEY; CDR2 reads SVGAGI. For the CDR3, the DNA is TGTGCCAGCACCGAAGAGTTTAACACTGAAGCTTTCTTT. It encodes CASTEEFNTEAFF.

This chain connects TRBV7-2 to TRBJ2-7; maybe TRBD1 (5 bases). V was pared by 6 bases and J by 2 bases, with 14 bases between. CDR1 SGHTA and CDR2 FQGNSA come from the germline V gene. The CDR3 totals 14 residues. CDR3 DNA sequence: TGTGCCAGCAGTTTCGACAGCATTACCTACGAGCAGTACTTC. Translated, it gives CASSFDSITYEQYF.

CDR3 region: CASSEFTFGGGYTF. As DNA, the CDR3 is TGTGCCAGCAGTGAATTTACTTTCGGGGGAGGCTACACCTTC. J is TRBJ1-2 and V is TRBV2, with TRBD1 as a possible D gene (5 bases). CDR1 is SNHLY and CDR2 is FYNNEI in the germline V gene. The CDR3 is made up of 14 amino acids. Trimming left V 2 bases short and J 8 bases short, with 15 bases between.

This clone was seen just once. The V and J genes are TRBV4-1 and TRBJ2-3; 9 bases are shared with TRBD2. CDR1 and CDR2 from the germline V gene are MGHRA and YSYEKL. CDR3 size: 17 residues. The V and J ends lost 2 bases and 2 bases, in that order; junction bases with no gene match: 8. CDR3 region: CASSQRWLAGITDTQYF. In nucleotides, the CDR3 is TGCGCCAGCAGCCAACGATGGCTAGCGGGGATCACAGATACGCAGTATTTT.

This chain joins TRBV3-1 (or the pseudogene TRBV3-2) and TRBJ2-7; no definite D call. The CDR3 has 14 residues. The V gene lost 0 bases and the J gene lost 6 bases, with 12 bases spanning the gap. The V gene's germline CDR1 is LGHDT and CDR2 YNNKEL (reference sequence). CDR3 coding DNA: TGTGCCAGCAGCCAAGAAACCCCCCGAGGCGAGCAGTACTTC. This sequence encodes CASSQETPRGEQYF.

The CDR3 here is CASSIQRGADEQFF. Here the CDR3 DNA reads TGTGCCAGTAGTATCCAGCGGGGGGCCGATGAGCAGTTCTTC. The chain carries TRBV19 and TRBJ2-1, with 9 positions matching TRBD2. The CDR3 has 14 amino acids. V shed 3 bases and J 8 bases; nucleotides not matched to a gene: 5. Germline loops: CDR1 LNHDA, CDR2 SQIVND (reference sequence). Combining the CDR3 with reference TRBV19 and TRBJ2-1 gives the whole variable domain DGGITQSPKYLFRKEGQNVTLSCEQNLNHDAMYWYRQDPGQGLRLIYYSQIVNDFQKGDIAEGYSVSREKKESFPLTVTSAQKNPTAFYLCASSIQRGADEQFFGPGTRLTVL.